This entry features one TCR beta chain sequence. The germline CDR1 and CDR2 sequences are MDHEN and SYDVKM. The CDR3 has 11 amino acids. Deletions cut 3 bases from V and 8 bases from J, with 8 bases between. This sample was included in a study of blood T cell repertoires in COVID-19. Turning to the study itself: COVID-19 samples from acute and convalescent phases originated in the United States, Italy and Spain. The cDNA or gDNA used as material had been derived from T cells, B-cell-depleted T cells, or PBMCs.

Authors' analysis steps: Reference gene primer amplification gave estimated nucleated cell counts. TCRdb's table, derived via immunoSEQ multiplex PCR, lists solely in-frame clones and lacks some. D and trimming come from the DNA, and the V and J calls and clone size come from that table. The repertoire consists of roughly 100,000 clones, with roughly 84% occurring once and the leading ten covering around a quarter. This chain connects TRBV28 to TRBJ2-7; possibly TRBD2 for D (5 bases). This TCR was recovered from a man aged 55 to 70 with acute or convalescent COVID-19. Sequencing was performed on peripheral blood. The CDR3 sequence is CASSFSAKQYF. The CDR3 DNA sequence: TGTGCCAGCAGTTTTAGCGCGAAGCAGTACTTC.